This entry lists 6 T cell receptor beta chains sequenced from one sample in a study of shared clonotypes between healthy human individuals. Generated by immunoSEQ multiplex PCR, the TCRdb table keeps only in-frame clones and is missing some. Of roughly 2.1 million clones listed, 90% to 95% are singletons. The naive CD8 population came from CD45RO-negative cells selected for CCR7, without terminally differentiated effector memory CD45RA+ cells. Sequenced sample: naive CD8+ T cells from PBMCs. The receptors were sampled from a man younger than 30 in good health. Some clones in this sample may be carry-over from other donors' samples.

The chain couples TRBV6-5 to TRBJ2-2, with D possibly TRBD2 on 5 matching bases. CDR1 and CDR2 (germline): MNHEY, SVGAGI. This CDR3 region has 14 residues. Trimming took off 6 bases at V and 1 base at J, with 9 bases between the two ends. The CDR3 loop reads CASSHGENTGELFF. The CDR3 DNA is TGTGCCAGCAGCCACGGGGAGAACACCGGGGAGCTGTTTTTT.

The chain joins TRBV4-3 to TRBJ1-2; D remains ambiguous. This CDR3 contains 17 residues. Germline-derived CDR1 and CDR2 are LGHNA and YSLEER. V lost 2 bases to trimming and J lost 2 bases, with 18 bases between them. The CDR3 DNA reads TGCGCCAGCAGCCAAACCCTAGGACGGGAAATAAACTATGGCTACACCTTC. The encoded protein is CASSQTLGREINYGYTF.

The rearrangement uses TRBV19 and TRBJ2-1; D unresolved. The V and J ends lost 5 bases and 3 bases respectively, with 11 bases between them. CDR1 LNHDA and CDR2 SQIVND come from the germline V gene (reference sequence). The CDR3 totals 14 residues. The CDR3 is CASSPLRSYNEQFF. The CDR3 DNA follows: TGTGCCAGTAGTCCACTGAGGAGCTACAATGAGCAGTTCTTC.

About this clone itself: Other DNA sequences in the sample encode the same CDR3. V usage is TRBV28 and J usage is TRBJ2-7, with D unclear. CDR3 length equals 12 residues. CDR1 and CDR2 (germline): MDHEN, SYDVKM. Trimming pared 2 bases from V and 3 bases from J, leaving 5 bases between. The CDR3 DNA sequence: TGTGCCAGCAGTTTAAAGGACTACGAGCAGTACTTC. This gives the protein CASSLKDYEQYF.

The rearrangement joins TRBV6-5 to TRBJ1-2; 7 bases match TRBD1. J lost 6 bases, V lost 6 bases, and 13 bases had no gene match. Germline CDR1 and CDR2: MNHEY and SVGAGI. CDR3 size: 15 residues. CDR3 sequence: CASSRSGTAGDGYTF. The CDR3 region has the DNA TGTGCCAGCAGCCGCTCCGGGACAGCGGGGGATGGCTACACCTTC.

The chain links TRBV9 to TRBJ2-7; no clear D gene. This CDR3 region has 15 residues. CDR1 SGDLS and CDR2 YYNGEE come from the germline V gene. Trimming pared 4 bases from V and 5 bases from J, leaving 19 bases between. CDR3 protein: CASSPSIDSPHEQYF. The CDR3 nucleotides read TGTGCCAGCAGCCCATCGATCGACTCTCCCCACGAGCAGTACTTC.